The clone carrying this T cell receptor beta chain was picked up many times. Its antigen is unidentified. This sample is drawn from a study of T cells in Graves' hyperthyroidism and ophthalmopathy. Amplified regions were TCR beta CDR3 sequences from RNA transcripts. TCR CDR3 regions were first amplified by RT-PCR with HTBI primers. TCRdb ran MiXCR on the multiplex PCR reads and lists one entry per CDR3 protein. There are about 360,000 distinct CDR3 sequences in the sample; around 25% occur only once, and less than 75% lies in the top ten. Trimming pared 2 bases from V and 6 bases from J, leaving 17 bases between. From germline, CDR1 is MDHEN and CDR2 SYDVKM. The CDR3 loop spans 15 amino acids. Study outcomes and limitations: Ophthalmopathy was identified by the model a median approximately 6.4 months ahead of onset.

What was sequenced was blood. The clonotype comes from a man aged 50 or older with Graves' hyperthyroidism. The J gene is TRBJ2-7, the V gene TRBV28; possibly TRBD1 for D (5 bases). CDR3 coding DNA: TGTGCCAGCAGTTTAGACGGACATGGATCGTCCGAGCAGTACTTC. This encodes CASSLDGHGSSEQYF. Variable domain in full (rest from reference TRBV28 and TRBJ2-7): DVKVTQSSRYLVKRTGEKVFLECVQDMDHENMFWYRQDPGLGLRLIYFSYDVKMKEKGDIPEGYSVSREKKERFSLILESASTNQTSMYLCASSLDGHGSSEQYFGPGTRLTVT.